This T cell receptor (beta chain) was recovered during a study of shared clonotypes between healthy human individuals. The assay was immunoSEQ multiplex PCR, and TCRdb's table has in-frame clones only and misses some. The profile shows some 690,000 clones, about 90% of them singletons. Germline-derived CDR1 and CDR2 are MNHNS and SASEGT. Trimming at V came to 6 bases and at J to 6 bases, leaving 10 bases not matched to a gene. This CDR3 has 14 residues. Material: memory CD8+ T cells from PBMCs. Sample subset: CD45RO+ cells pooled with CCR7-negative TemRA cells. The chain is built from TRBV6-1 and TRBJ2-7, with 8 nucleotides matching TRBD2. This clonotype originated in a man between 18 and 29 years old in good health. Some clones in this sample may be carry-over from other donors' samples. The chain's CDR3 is CASREPGLVSEQYF. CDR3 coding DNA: TGTGCCAGCAGGGAACCGGGACTAGTAAGCGAGCAGTACTTC.